This T cell receptor beta chain was sequenced in a study of CD8 T cells in ankylosing spondylitis. The CDR3 extends over 14 amino acids. The V end lost 3 bases, the J end lost 7 bases, and 16 bases lay between the germline ends. The germline V gene encodes CDR1 SGHTA and CDR2 FQGTGA. Study-wide results and limits: For ankylosing spondylitis blood, a TCR beta motif of 7 or 8 highly homologous variants appeared characteristic. Significantly higher representation of disease-linked clones was reported for matched ankylosing spondylitis synovial fluid.

TCRdb independently ran MiXCR on the 5' RACE reads; one entry per CDR3 protein. The data hold more than 150,000 distinct CDR3 sequences, with 13% observed a single time. Of note for this clonotype: The antigen is unknown.

This rearrangement joins TRBV7-3 to TRBJ2-7; D could derive from TRBD1 or TRBD2 (6 bases each). The TCR comes from a female donor with ankylosing spondylitis or in good health (not recorded which). The material sequenced was blood, either unsorted or a sorted T cell fraction (not recorded which). CDR3 sequence reads: CASSLGGLMREQYF. Written as DNA, the CDR3 is TGTGCCAGCAGCTTGGGGGGCCTTATGAGGGAGCAGTACTTC.